This is a list of T cell receptor beta chains from one sample in a study of vaccination effects on CD4 cells after COVID-19. TCRdb's table, derived via immunoSEQ multiplex PCR, lists solely in-frame clones and lacks some. This sample yields 25,000 to 35,000 clones, of which 75% to 90% are seen a single time; approximately 6% belongs to the top ten. No antigen has been identified for these receptors. Here the sequenced sample was CD4+ T cells from PBMCs cultured with SARS-CoV-2 spike peptides, taken after COVID-19 vaccination. The receptors derive from a human donor who received a COVID-19 vaccine. Some clones in this sample may be carry-over from other donors' samples. Each CDR3 is given with its conserved first and last residue. A D gene is named only where the DNA matches it firmly. Some rows have no size entry. The others give once, few or many, or a class for an expanded clone.

V gene	D gene	clone size	J gene	CDR3 DNA	CDR3 protein
TRBV11-2	-	-	TRBJ2-1	TGTGCCAGCAGCCTAAGATTAGGTAGCGAAAATGAGCAGTTCTTC	CASSLRLGSENEQFF
TRBV6-5	-	-	TRBJ2-5	TGTGCCAGCAGGGCGGGACGGATGAAAGAGACCCAGTACTTC	CASRAGRMKETQYF
TRBV28	-	-	TRBJ1-4	TGTGCCAGCAGTTTACCGGGGGGCCCGAAAAAACTGTTTTTT	CASSLPGGPKKLFF
TRBV14	-	-	TRBJ1-1	TGTGCCAGCAGCCTAGGGAGTTTGAACACTGAAGCTTTCTTT	CASSLGSLNTEAFF
TRBV19	-	few	TRBJ2-3	TGTGCCAGTAGTGACCCTCAAAGGACGCCAGATACGCAGTATTTT	CASSDPQRTPDTQYF
TRBV5-6	-	once	TRBJ1-2	TGTGCCAGCAGCTTGGGCGGTGGGGGAACTAACTATGGCTACACCTTC	CASSLGGGGTNYGYTF
TRBV10-1	-	-	TRBJ1-2	TGCGCCAGCAGTGAGTCGAGTGGGCAGATCTATGGCTACACCTTC	CASSESSGQIYGYTF
TRBV5-6	-	-	TRBJ1-1	TGTGCCAGCAGCTGGGGGGGCGGGAACACTGAAGCTTTCTTT	CASSWGGGNTEAFF
TRBV27	TRBD1	-	TRBJ1-2	TGTGCCAGCAGTCCACAGACGAACACCGGGACAGGGTTTCGGGGCTACACCTTC	CASSPQTNTGTGFRGYTF
TRBV7-2	-	-	TRBJ1-3	TGTGCCAGCAGCTTAGTAGCGAACTCTGGAAACACCATATATTTT	CASSLVANSGNTIYF
TRBV9	-	-	TRBJ2-1	TGTGCCAGCAGCGTAGCTGAGGGCCTCCCTTACAATGAGCAGTTCTTC	CASSVAEGLPYNEQFF
TRBV5-1	-	-	TRBJ2-2	TGCGCCAGCAGCCCACCGACTAGCACCGGGGAGCTGTTTTTT	CASSPPTSTGELFF
TRBV11-1	TRBD1	-	TRBJ2-3	TGTGCCAGCAGCTTCCAGGGGGCAGATACGCAGTATTTT	CASSFQGADTQYF
TRBV7-8	-	-	TRBJ1-6	TGTGCCAGCAGCTTAGCGACCCCAGAGCCGGGCGGTTCACCCCTCCACTTT	CASSLATPEPGGSPLHF
TRBV3-1/TRBV3-2	-	-	TRBJ1-2	TGTGCCAGCAGCCAACAGGGGAACTATGGCTACACCTTC	CASSQQGNYGYTF
TRBV7-9	-	-	TRBJ2-5	TGTGCCAGCAGCTTAGCCGCGGGGGCAGAGACCCAGTACTTC	CASSLAAGAETQYF
TRBV28	TRBD2	-	TRBJ2-5	TGTGCCAGCAGCGGCGGGACTAGCAATCTTCCTCGAGAGACCCAGTACTTC	CASSGGTSNLPRETQYF
TRBV11-2	-	-	TRBJ2-5	TGTGCCAGCAGCTTAACCCTAGCGCCCGTTGCAGAGACCCAGTACTTC	CASSLTLAPVAETQYF
TRBV10-1	-	few	TRBJ1-5	TGCGCCAGCAGTGGCGAAGCAGGGCTGATTGAGCCCCAGCATTTT	CASSGEAGLIEPQHF
TRBV10-3	-	-	TRBJ2-3	TGTGCCATCAGTGAGTCAGGGGGGGCGGGCACAGATACGCAGTATTTT	CAISESGGAGTDTQYF
TRBV9	-	-	TRBJ1-1	TGTGCCAGCAGCGTAGCTGTAGATCCAGGTATCCAACCTGAAGCTTTCTTT	CASSVAVDPGIQPEAFF
TRBV19	TRBD1	-	TRBJ2-5	TGTGCCAGTAGTACTGGACAGGGGAAAGAGACCCAGTACTTC	CASSTGQGKETQYF
TRBV5-1	TRBD2	-	TRBJ2-5	TGCGCCAGCAGCCATACTAGCGGGGGAGAGACCCAGTACTTC	CASSHTSGGETQYF
TRBV15	-	-	TRBJ2-6	TGTGCCACCAGCACCGGGTGGGGCTCTGGGGCCAACGTCCTGACTTTC	CATSTGWGSGANVLTF
TRBV5-1	TRBD2	-	TRBJ2-1	TGCGCCAGCAGCCTCGGACTAGCGGGGGGCTCCTACAATGAGCAGTTCTTC	CASSLGLAGGSYNEQFF
TRBV7-2	-	few	TRBJ1-5	TGTGCCAGCAGCCCCGCCCGGACAATCCTCCAGCCCCAGCATTTT	CASSPARTILQPQHF
TRBV2	TRBD1	-	TRBJ1-4	TGTGCCAGCAGTTACCAGGGGGCGTCTAATGAAAAACTGTTTTTT	CASSYQGASNEKLFF
TRBV19	-	-	TRBJ1-4	TGTGCCAGTAGTATAGGAGGGTGGTCGACTAATGAAAAACTGTTTTTT	CASSIGGWSTNEKLFF
TRBV2	-	-	TRBJ1-2	TGTGCCAGCAGGCAGGTAAACTATGGCTACACCTTC	CASRQVNYGYTF
TRBV10-1	TRBD1	once	TRBJ1-2	TGCGCCAGCAGTCGAGACAGGGAGGAACGGGGCTACACCTTC	CASSRDREERGYTF
TRBV5-1	-	-	TRBJ2-6	TGCGCCAGCAGCTTGGGCTACTCTGGGGCCAACGTCCTGACTTTC	CASSLGYSGANVLTF
TRBV5-1	-	-	TRBJ1-1	TGCGCCAGCAGCTTAGAGGGGAGAGGCACTGAAGCTTTCTTT	CASSLEGRGTEAFF
TRBV18	-	-	TRBJ2-2	TGTGCCAGCTCTCCACAAGGGGACACCAACACCGGGGAGCTGTTTTTT	CASSPQGDTNTGELFF
TRBV10-1	-	few	TRBJ1-5	TGCGCCAGCAGTGCGGGGGGCGGACAGCCCCAGCATTTT	CASSAGGGQPQHF
TRBV18	-	-	TRBJ1-4	TGTGCCAGCTCCCGCAGCACAACTAATGAAAAACTGTTTTTT	CASSRSTTNEKLFF
TRBV9	TRBD1	once	TRBJ2-6	TGTGCCAGCAGCGCACCAACGACAGGGGATGGGGCCAACGTCCTGACTTTC	CASSAPTTGDGANVLTF
TRBV2	-	once	TRBJ1-1	TGTGCCAGCAGTGAGAATGGGAGGGTGACGACTGAAGCTTTCTTT	CASSENGRVTTEAFF
TRBV9	-	few	TRBJ2-2	TGTGCCAGCAGCATTCGACTAGGGAGGAACACCGGGGAGCTGTTTTTT	CASSIRLGRNTGELFF
TRBV19	TRBD1	once	TRBJ1-5	TGTGCCAGTAGTATTACAGGGGGGGGTCAGCCCCAGCATTTT	CASSITGGGQPQHF
TRBV5-1	TRBD2	-	TRBJ2-5	TGCGCCAGCAGCTTTGACCTAGCGGGGGGCGGAAAGACCCAGTACTTC	CASSFDLAGGGKTQYF
TRBV5-1	TRBD1	-	TRBJ1-1	TGCGCCAGCAGCGGAGGGACAGGGGGCCCGAACACTGAAGCTTTCTTT	CASSGGTGGPNTEAFF
TRBV11-2	-	-	TRBJ2-3	TGTGCCAGCAGCTTAGGCGGTAGCGTTTGGTCGGATACGCAGTATTTT	CASSLGGSVWSDTQYF
TRBV15	-	-	TRBJ2-5	TGTGCCACCAGCAGAGATCAGGGTGGAGAGACCCAGTACTTC	CATSRDQGGETQYF
TRBV18	TRBD1	-	TRBJ1-1	TGTGCCAGCTCACCGACAGGGGGATACACTGAAGCTTTCTTT	CASSPTGGYTEAFF
TRBV5-1	-	-	TRBJ1-3	TGCGCCAGCAGCTTGACAGGGACTCCAGGAAACACCATATATTTT	CASSLTGTPGNTIYF
TRBV5-1	TRBD1	-	TRBJ2-3	TGCGCCAGCAGCCCGGGGACAGGCGGCGATACGCAGTATTTT	CASSPGTGGDTQYF
TRBV19	-	-	TRBJ2-3	TGTGCCAGTAGTACGCCGGGTCGTACAGATACGCAGTATTTT	CASSTPGRTDTQYF
TRBV15	TRBD1	few	TRBJ2-1	TGTGCCACCAGCTTCCCAGGGGGCAGGTCTGACAATGAGCAGTTCTTC	CATSFPGGRSDNEQFF
TRBV19	-	-	TRBJ2-1	TGTGCCAGTAGTATAGTCCAGGGAATCAAAAATGAGCAGTTCTTC	CASSIVQGIKNEQFF